This TCR beta chain was documented in a study of post-analysis software for immune sequencing data. Study conclusions and caveats: Controls had lower frequencies than patients of roughly five TRBV segments, which included TRBV5-6, TRBV5-1 and TRBV20-1.

The TCR beta cDNA libraries carried unique molecular identifiers. TCRdb used MiXCR to reprocess the PCR reads, holding one entry per CDR3 protein. The sample includes under 650,000 distinct CDR3 sequences, about 40% seen only once; the top ten take about 1.8%. With V trimmed by 5 bases and J by 6 bases, 4 bases remained unmatched. This CDR3 has 13 amino acids. In this sample, this clonotype turned up a few times. Antigen specificity is unknown. This clonotype originated in a girl between 10 and 17 years old with multiple sclerosis. V usage is TRBV12-3 or TRBV12-4 and J usage is TRBJ1-2, with 9 nucleotides matching TRBD1. Specimen: blood. In DNA, the CDR3 is TGTGCCAGCAGTGAACAGGGGGCGCATGGCTACACCTTC. The encoded protein is CASSEQGAHGYTF.